The next 6 T cell receptor beta chains were all read from a single sample in a study of blood T cell repertoires in COVID-19. The data were produced by immunoSEQ multiplex PCR, yet TCRdb's version contains in-frame clones alone and is incomplete. The sample yields 200,000 to 250,000 clones, more than 85% seen once. Input material: peripheral blood. The receptors derive from a woman aged 50 to 60 with COVID-19, enrolled during active disease.

The chain has TRBV29-1 and TRBJ2-5; 14 bases agree with TRBD2. Germline V gene data show CDR1 as SQVTM and CDR2 as ANQGSEA. This CDR3 comprises 13 residues. CDR3 residues: CSWTSGGRETQYF. Written as DNA, the CDR3 is TGCAGTTGGACTAGCGGGGGGAGGGAGACCCAGTACTTC.

CDR3 protein: CASSLVGGAETEAFF. CDR3 nucleotides: TGTGCCAGCAGTTTAGTAGGGGGCGCCGAAACTGAAGCTTTCTTT. This chain connects TRBV28 to TRBJ1-1, with 7 bases that match TRBD1. This CDR3 is built from 15 residues. Germline lookup yields CDR1 MDHEN and CDR2 SYDVKM. V gave up 2 bases and J gave up 5 bases; unmatched junction bases: 8. Full variable domain (remainder filled in from reference TRBV28 and TRBJ1-1): DVKVTQSSRYLVKRTGEKVFLECVQDMDHENMFWYRQDPGLGLRLIYFSYDVKMKEKGDIPEGYSVSREKKERFSLILESASTNQTSMYLCASSLVGGAETEAFFGQGTRLTVV.

The chain employs TRBV28 and TRBJ2-3; D not certain. Germline V CDR1 and CDR2: MDHEN, SYDVKM. The V end was cut by 5 bases, the J end by 3 bases, with 6 bases between. This CDR3 is 12 amino acids long. CDR3 coding DNA: TGTGCCAGCAGTCCCGCGACAGATACGCAGTATTTT. Its translation is CASSPATDTQYF.

This chain joins TRBV5-5 and TRBJ1-4, with TRBD1 matching over 7 bases. Germline V gene lookup returns CDR1 SGHKS and CDR2 YYEKEE (reference sequence). The V and J ends lost 4 bases and 7 bases, in that order; junction bases with no gene match: 4. This CDR3 has 13 residues. The chain's CDR3 is CASSPHRGEKLFF. The DNA for the CDR3 is TGTGCCAGCAGCCCACACAGGGGTGAAAAACTGTTTTTT.

J is TRBJ1-2 and V is TRBV19; D is uncertain. Trimming pared 5 bases from V and 8 bases from J, leaving 15 bases between. Germline lookup yields CDR1 LNHDA and CDR2 SQIVND (reference sequence). This CDR3 is built from 13 residues. The CDR3 loop reads CASSPGPGGGYTF. CDR3 DNA sequence: TGTGCCAGTAGTCCGGGTCCGGGCGGGGGCTACACCTTC.

V gene TRBV27 combines with J gene TRBJ2-1; weak D call: TRBD2 (5 bases). V was trimmed by 3 bases and J by 16 bases, leaving 28 bases between them. This CDR3 is 16 amino acids long. The germline CDR1 and CDR2 sequences are MNHEY and SMNVEV (reference sequence). In DNA form, the CDR3 reads TGTGCCAGCAGTTTTAGGATTGACATCCCTAGCCGGCACCCCTTCTTC. It yields the protein CASSFRIDIPSRHPFF.